This TCR beta chain was identified during a study of monozygotic twins with inflammatory bowel disease (dated by TCRdb to between 2017 and 2020). For the study in its entirety: A total of 28 monozygotic twin pairs were included in the full study, comprising nine German pairs (four IBD-concordant, five IBD-discordant) and 19 IBD-discordant Danish pairs. The search for disease-associated traits relied mainly on comparing, within discordant pairs, IBD patients with their genetically identical healthy co-twins. Each individual had, on average, about 151 000 unique TCRalpha sequences and 181 000 unique TCRbeta sequences available for analysis.

The CDR3 starts with the cysteine, ends with the phenylalanine, and has 14 residues. The coding DNA is unavailable. Looking up the germline V gene yields CDR1 SGHRS and CDR2 YFSETQ. With respect to this clonotype: The antigen this receptor binds is unknown.

General study outcomes and caveats: Distinction between different T cell subtypes could not be achieved in the analysis. Repertoire similarity did not differ between concordant and discordant twins, which could be due to limited statistical power. Measured by the inverse Simpson index, TCRbeta repertoire diversity was lower in IBD patients than in their healthy co-twins. The results gave no support for a single strong signal or clonotype linked to IBD. Compared with healthy twins, IBD patients had fewer clonotypes in common with other individuals, a difference most pronounced in patients showing signs of disease activity. Because patients received different immunosuppressive treatments, the repertoires may have picked up extra background noise and variability between individuals.

The protocol used for the library was 5' RACE. For each TCR library, 3,500 to 4,500 ng of total RNA was used. For each sample, cDNA synthesis with SMARTScribe reverse transcriptase was split into eight separate reactions. During cDNA synthesis, template switching introduced unique molecular identifiers that contained a 6-nucleotide sample barcode. TCRalpha and TCRbeta cDNA was amplified by two nested PCRs of roughly 15 and 9 cycles, with bead purification after each PCR. Before amplification, the cDNA was treated with uracil DNA-glycosylase and purified using the QIAquick PCR purification kit. The second PCR added Illumina TruSeq-compatible adapters along with sample-specific barcodes. Library quality and concentration were assessed using TapeStation and Qubit, and roughly 5.5 ng of each library was pooled. The pooled libraries were sequenced with 2 x 100 bp reads and custom sequencing primers on an Illumina HiSeq2500 single-index Rapid Run. Turning to the authors' computational methods: PCR and sequencing errors were corrected by UMI-based consensus assembly using MiGEC version 1.2.6. V(D)J alignment, clonotype assembly and CDR3 extraction were performed with MiXCR version 2.1.1. Normalisation of gene usage, clonotype sharing and MAIT/NKT TCR abundance was achieved by analysing the top 1000, 10 000 and 20 000 clonotypes per sample. Diversity was computed as the inverse Simpson index with the vegan R package after downsampling to 27 000 UMIs. Paired Mann-Whitney U tests were applied to discordant twin pairs, with Benjamini-Hochberg correction for multiple testing. TCRdb reprocessed the public reads and reports one entry per CDR3 protein sequence, without DNA. TCRdb assigned the V and J calls; the authors' analysis was not used. This sample's table carries about 150,000 distinct CDR3 sequences. The top ten constitute around 1.2% of the sample.

From each donor, a roughly 2.5 ml peripheral blood sample was collected into PAXgene tubes and stored at -80 degrees C. Total RNA was isolated from whole blood with the PAXgene blood miRNA kit on an automated QIAcube, without T cell sorting. Peripheral blood from monozygotic twin pairs, either concordant or discordant for inflammatory bowel disease, underwent deep TCRalpha and TCRbeta repertoire profiling that used unique molecular barcoding. For every twin pair, smoking habits were documented, and each individual was categorised as a current, former or never smoker. The sequenced material came from blood. This chain joins TRBV5-1 to TRBJ1-5. The receptor comes from a human donor with ulcerative colitis or Crohn's disease, or a healthy co-twin of an affected twin (not recorded which). The CDR3 loop reads CASSFRFGNQPQHF.